The source of this TCR beta chain is a study of vaccination and CD4 T cells after COVID-19. Regarding this clonotype: Its antigen is not identified.

Oncomine TCR Beta short-read sequencing was applied to DNA from cultured CD4+ T cells. TCRdb re-called the PCR reads through MiXCR, storing one row per CDR3 protein. The data show about 24,000 distinct CDR3 sequences, with less than 70% seen just once and about 8.3% held by the top ten. From germline, CDR1 is SGHTA and CDR2 FQGNSA. This CDR3 region has 15 residues. J lost 2 bases, V lost 5 bases, and 9 bases had no gene match. Treatment defined: approximately 9-day PBMC culture with coronavirus spike peptide pools or control peptides (ViraFEST assay). Material for sequencing was CD4+ T cells from blood, cultured in vitro. This receptor was taken from a human donor who had recovered from COVID-19. J is TRBJ2-7 and V is TRBV7-2; the match to TRBD1 covers 7 bases. The chain's CDR3 is CASSPRGGQAYEQYF. The DNA for the CDR3 is TGTGCCAGCAGCCCACGAGGGGGCCAAGCCTACGAGCAGTACTTC.